The 21 T cell receptor beta chains below were found in one sample sequenced in a study of cytomegalovirus exposure and HLA in healthy donors. In the PCR, 60 Vbeta and 13 Jbeta primers were used. Some clones are missing from TCRdb's copy, which holds only in-frame ones; the method was immunoSEQ multiplex PCR. The sample lists 150,000 to 160,000 clones, approximately 75% occurring once. The source material was PBMCs. These receptor sequences come from a man aged 18-30 years in good health and CMV-seronegative.

This rearrangement joins TRBV20-1 to TRBJ2-5, with D unresolved. Germline V lookup: CDR1 DFQATT, CDR2 SNEGSKA (reference sequence). The CDR3 contains 11 residues. Trimming took off 5 bases at V and 4 bases at J, with 8 bases between the two ends. The CDR3 region is CSAHSGETQYF. The CDR3 region has the DNA TGCAGTGCTCATTCGGGAGAGACCCAGTACTTC.

CDR3 nucleotides: TGTGCCAGCAGCTTCAGTGGGCCCAAAAATGAGCAGTTCTTC. Encoded protein: CASSFSGPKNEQFF. The rearrangement uses TRBV11-3 and TRBJ2-1; D is ambiguous. Trimming shortened V by 3 bases and J by 7 bases, and 13 bases separated the two germline ends. This CDR3 comprises 14 residues. CDR1 is SGHNT, CDR2 YENEEA, per germline. Complete variable domain (other parts from reference TRBV11-3 and TRBJ2-1): EAGVVQSPRYKIIEKKQPVAFWCNPISGHNTLYWYLQNLGQGPELLIRYENEEAVDDSQLPKDRFSAERLKGVDSTLKIQPAELGDSAVYLCASSFSGPKNEQFFGPGTRLTVL.

A few counts support this clone. V is TRBV5-1 and J is TRBJ1-1, with 10 bases aligning to TRBD1. Germline V gene sequence: CDR1 SGHRS, CDR2 YFSETQ. The CDR3 length is 16 residues. V dropped 2 bases and J dropped 4; count of bases not matched to a gene: 8. Written as DNA, the CDR3 is TGCGCCAGCAGCTTTGGGACAGGGGCTTGGGGCACTGAAGCTTTCTTT. It yields the protein CASSFGTGAWGTEAFF.

The rearrangement uses TRBV6-1 and TRBJ2-7; D may be TRBD1 (6 bases). The length of the CDR3 is 13 residues. Germline lookup yields CDR1 MNHNS and CDR2 SASEGT. V was clipped by 4 bases and J by 1 base, with 8 bases between them. This chain's CDR3 is CASSGTESYEQYF. Here the CDR3 DNA reads TGTGCCAGCAGTGGGACAGAGTCCTACGAGCAGTACTTC.

Turning to this clone: Relative to the germline gene, one junction end is altered; a read error may explain this. The genes are TRBV5-1 and TRBJ2-4, with 10 bases identical to TRBD2. Germline loops: CDR1 SGHRS, CDR2 YFSETQ. The CDR3 sequence is 18 residues long. CDR3 sequence reads: CASSLATRASGGLNSQYF. As DNA, the CDR3 is TGCGCCAGCAGCTTGGCCACCCGGGCTAGCGGGGGCCTAAACAGTCAGTACTTC.

This clone was picked up a small number of times. J is TRBJ2-7 and V is TRBV4-2, with D tentatively TRBD2 (6 bases). This CDR3 is built from 15 residues. CDR1 and CDR2 from the germline V gene are LGHNA and YNFKEQ. Trimming shortened V by 0 bases and J by 5 bases, and 14 bases separated the two germline ends. The DNA for the CDR3 is TGTGCCAGCAGCCAAGAGAGTAGCGGTATCGACGAGCAGTACTTC. Its translation: CASSQESSGIDEQYF.

As to this clone: One end of the junction fails to match germline, which may point to a read error. J is TRBJ2-1 and V is TRBV11-3; 7 positions match TRBD2. Germline V gives CDR1 SGHNT, CDR2 YENEEA. The CDR3 extends over 13 amino acids. The CDR3 sequence is CASSLGQAGRRVF. CDR3 nucleotide sequence: TGTGCCAGCAGCTTAGGGCAGGCCGGGAGGAGGGTCTTC.

CDR3 coding DNA: TGCGCCAGCAGCTTGGCCACGCAGACTAGTTACAATGAGCAGTTCTTC. It specifies CASSLATQTSYNEQFF. The V gene is TRBV5-1, the J gene TRBJ2-1, with D possibly matching TRBD2 (6 bases). The V gene lost 0 bases and the J gene lost 4 bases, with 14 bases spanning the gap. CDR1 and CDR2 (germline): SGHRS, YFSETQ. The CDR3 length is 16 residues.

V usage is TRBV7-8 and J usage is TRBJ1-4; possibly TRBD1 for D (5 bases). The CDR3 runs to 14 residues. Trimming took 5 bases from V and 4 from J, leaving 11 bases between them. From germline, CDR1 is SGHVS and CDR2 FQNEAQ. Here the CDR3 reads CASSPGTLNEKLFF. As DNA, the CDR3 is TGTGCCAGCAGCCCCGGGACTCTTAATGAAAAACTGTTTTTT.

The V and J genes are TRBV30 and TRBJ2-7, with 11 bases fitting TRBD1. CDR3 length equals 13 residues. Germline V CDR1 and CDR2: GTSNPN, SVGIG (reference sequence). Unmatched junction bases numbered 4, after V lost 3 bases and J lost 6 bases. The CDR3 nucleotides are TGTGCCTGGAGAGGGACAGGGGGACGCGAGCAGTACTTC. Translation gives CAWRGTGGREQYF.

This chain joins TRBV2 and TRBJ1-5; the match to TRBD1 covers 7 bases. Trimming at V came to 6 bases and at J to 7 bases, leaving 12 bases not matched to a gene. The CDR3 covers 15 residues. CDR1 is SNHLY, CDR2 FYNNEI, per germline. CDR3 sequence (DNA): TGTGCCAGCAGCAAGGGGGCCCATCAGGAACAGCCCCAGCATTTT. Translating gives CASSKGAHQEQPQHF.

This clone occurred a few times. The chain uses TRBV5-4 and TRBJ2-7; TRBD1 agrees at 9 bases. Germline V gene sequence: CDR1 SGHNT, CDR2 YYREEE (reference sequence). The junction had 6 bases not matched to a gene; V was cut back by 9 bases and J by 5 bases. CDR3 length: 12 residues. The CDR3: CATADRGNEQYV. CDR3 coding DNA: TGTGCCACCGCGGACAGGGGTAACGAGCAGTACGTC.

The chain employs TRBV28 and TRBJ1-4, with 11 positions matching TRBD1. The J segment lost 4 bases and the V segment lost 4 bases, leaving 8 bases of the junction unmatched. Germline CDR1 is MDHEN and CDR2 is SYDVKM. This CDR3 contains 17 residues. CDR3 sequence: CASSSRTGGRVNEKLFF. The DNA of the CDR3 is TGTGCCAGCAGTTCTCGGACAGGGGGCCGAGTTAATGAAAAACTGTTTTTT.

CDR3 sequence: CASSPTGNYGYTF. In DNA, the CDR3 is TGTGCCAGCAGCCCGACAGGGAACTATGGCTACACCTTC. The chain couples TRBV6-5 to TRBJ1-2, with 7 bases matching TRBD1. This CDR3 spans 13 amino acids. Germline V gene lookup returns CDR1 MNHEY and CDR2 SVGAGI. Germline trimming cut 6 bases from V and 2 bases from J; bases unmatched to any gene: 3.

The chain combines TRBV28 with TRBJ1-1; 8 bases are a match to TRBD1. Trimming took 5 bases from V and 4 from J; bases not matched to a gene: 6. The CDR3 contains 14 residues. Germline V CDR1 and CDR2: MDHEN, SYDVKM. The CDR3 DNA reads as TGTGCCAGCAGTCCCGTTGACAGGGGCACTGAAGCTTTCTTT. Translating gives CASSPVDRGTEAFF.

V and J are TRBV5-1 and TRBJ1-1; 7 nucleotides align to TRBD1. The CDR3 has 16 amino acids. The junction had 8 bases not matched to a gene; V was cut back by 2 bases and J by 1 base. The germline V gene has CDR1 SGHRS and CDR2 YFSETQ. The CDR3 reads CASSLIGGVGNTEAFF. The CDR3 nucleotides read TGCGCCAGCAGCTTAATAGGGGGCGTCGGGAACACTGAAGCTTTCTTT.

This rearrangement joins TRBV7-2 to TRBJ1-2; D might be TRBD1 (5 bases). The CDR3 is 14 residues long. The germline V gene has CDR1 SGHTA and CDR2 FQGNSA. Deletions cut 3 bases from V and 6 bases from J, with 14 bases between. CDR3 amino acids: CASSFAEGRNGYTF. As DNA, the CDR3 is TGTGCCAGCAGCTTCGCGGAGGGGCGGAATGGCTACACCTTC.

The chain links TRBV29-1 to TRBJ2-3; D gene ambiguous. V was cut by 7 bases and J by 3 bases, with 11 bases left in between. The V gene's germline CDR1 is SQVTM and CDR2 ANQGSEA. The CDR3 consists of 12 residues. As DNA, the CDR3 is TGCAGCGCGGGTCCTGATACAGATACGCAGTATTTT. This codes for CSAGPDTDTQYF.

The CDR3 nucleotides read TGTGCCAGCAGCCGTTACCGGGACAGGGGTCTACTTAACTATGGCTACACCTTC. Its translation: CASSRYRDRGLLNYGYTF. The chain uses TRBV5-4 and TRBJ1-2, with 10 bases fitting TRBD1. V lost 4 bases and J lost 1; bases outside the gene matches: 13. Germline V gives CDR1 SGHNT, CDR2 YYREEE (reference sequence). The CDR3 loop spans 18 amino acids.

The chain carries TRBV6-5 and TRBJ1-2, with D possibly being TRBD1 (5 bases). V lost 2 bases and J 2 bases, leaving 9 bases between the germline ends. This CDR3 region has 14 residues. Germline V gene sequence: CDR1 MNHEY, CDR2 SVGAGI. CDR3 DNA sequence: TGTGCCAGCAGTTACGGGGGACTAAACTATGGCTACACCTTC. This gives the protein CASSYGGLNYGYTF.

The chain joins TRBV4-3 to TRBJ1-6; 11 bases match TRBD1. Per the germline V gene, CDR1 is LGHNA and CDR2 is YSLEER. The CDR3 has 17 residues. V gave up 3 bases and J gave up 7 bases; unmatched junction bases: 8. The CDR3 loop is CASSHLLGTGGNSPLHF. The CDR3 bases are TGCGCCAGCAGCCACCTCTTGGGGACAGGGGGAAATTCACCCCTCCACTTT.